Listed below are T cell receptor beta chains from one sample, sequenced in a study of siplizumab effects on memory and regulatory T cells. The data were produced by immunoSEQ multiplex PCR, yet TCRdb's version contains in-frame clones alone and is incomplete. Altogether some 100,000 clones are present, 92% being singletons, with the ten largest covering 0.6% to 0.8%. Sequenced: Tregs sorted from blood. All receptors derive from a human donor in good health. Each CDR3 is given with its conserved first and last residue. Fields, in order: CDR3 length, D gene, V gene, CDR3 protein. D genes are given only for firm matches.

>13|NA|TRBV7-9
CASSSGATDGYTF
>17|NA|TRBV27
CASSRRGQPSSYNEQFF
>12|NA|TRBV6-6
CASSYITGELFF
>15|TRBD1|TRBV10-3
CAIKKTGDSNQPQHF
>15|NA|TRBV6-1
CASTEAFPRDTEAFF
>14|NA|TRBV15
CATSRRGHQGKAFF
>15|TRBD1|TRBV4-1
CASSQNTGGNTEAFF
>19|TRBD2|TRBV4-2
CASSQDASGRRGWGETQYF
>14|NA|TRBV6-5
CASSYSRVGQPQHF
>14|NA|TRBV7-2
CASSLAKGSQPQHF
>16|TRBD2|TRBV5-1
CASSLVASGGPYEQYF
>14|NA|TRBV6-1
CASSDGRSNYGYTF
>16|TRBD1|TRBV2
CASPGDRGNRGYGYTF
>15|NA|TRBV5-6
CASSLRRTVFYGYTF
>10|NA|TRBV20-1
CSASLNGYTF
>15|NA|TRBV5-1
CASSGGGTVFYGYTF
>19|TRBD2|TRBV7-6
CASSLGGTSGSPLGNEQFF
>14|NA|TRBV2
CASSEEGRTDTQYF
>15|TRBD2|TRBV9
CASSVGGSSQETQYF
>10|NA|TRBV20-1
CSAFQETQYF
>15|NA|TRBV10-1
CASSGQTLEPYEQYF
>16|TRBD2|TRBV5-1
CASSLVVAGNTGELFF
>15|NA|TRBV11-2
CASSFEGRGEKLQYF
>14|NA|TRBV9
CASSSGHPNYGYTF
>13|NA|TRBV27
CASSPHRNQPQHF
>15|TRBD2|TRBV11-3
CASSRGLAGVGEQFF
>14|NA|TRBV12-5
CASGLGLANEKLFF
>15|NA|TRBV6-1
CASRKAGTHIDEQYF
>14|NA|TRBV9
CASSPRRALIEAFF
>17|TRBD2|TRBV27
CASSLLASGRSYNEQFF
>13|NA|TRBV6-1
CASRRTEYNEQFF
>15|NA|TRBV15
CATSRLQGGTYEQYF
>14|NA|TRBV9
CASSVEGRGYGYTF
>14|NA|TRBV6-6
CASSYSQGVTEAFF
>16|TRBD2|TRBV27
CASRPGGRVWEETQYF
>15|TRBD2|TRBV7-9
CASSLQLAGAGEQFF
>12|TRBD1|TRBV6-6
CASRRQGETQYF
>17|TRBD1|TRBV11-2
CASSFFRGSPYYNEQFF
>16|TRBD2|TRBV10-3
CAISAEAGGGAGELFF
>16|TRBD2|TRBV5-1
CASSLVGGRESYEQYF
>17|TRBD1|TRBV7-8
CASKRTGSLYSNQPQHF
>12|NA|TRBV7-9
CASSFGIYGYTF
>15|TRBD1|TRBV27
CASSLRQGVNSPLHF
>14|NA|TRBV7-9
CASSLPGPQETQYF
>15|NA|TRBV5-1
CASGQGGSPYNEQFF
>12|NA|TRBV10-3
CAISERRETQYF
>17|NA|TRBV4-1
CASSPRTGGASDSPLHF
>14|TRBD1|TRBV19
CASTQGQIYYGYTF
>14|TRBD1|TRBV28
CASRRSLDRAEQYF
>15|TRBD2|TRBV7-8
CASSGTSGRVETQYF
>14|TRBD1|TRBV10-3
CAITPRDRGYEQYF
>16|NA|TRBV5-4
CASSLGGGIMNTEAFF
>15|TRBD1|TRBV18
CASSPLGTGVDGYTF
>15|TRBD1|TRBV5-1
CASSLAGQATDTQYF
>12|NA|TRBV6-6
CASSRDGLEAFF
>15|NA|TRBV11-2
CASSQSGAIYNEQFF
>14|TRBD1|TRBV4-1
CASSGQDGYQPQHF
>13|TRBD1|TRBV5-1
CASSYGQGRGYTF
>13|NA|TRBV5-5
CASSLSSGNTIYF
>16|NA|TRBV5-1
CASSLASRVSTDTQYF